This T cell receptor beta chain is drawn from a study of T cells in Graves' hyperthyroidism and ophthalmopathy. RNA transcripts provided the source from which TCR beta CDR3 regions were amplified. Initially, a first-round RT-PCR of the TCR CDR3 employed the HTBI primer set. TCRdb ran MiXCR on the multiplex PCR reads and lists one entry per CDR3 protein. The sample has approximately 640,000 distinct CDR3 sequences; 16% are singletons. This clonotype has at least ten counts. Trimming cost V 6 bases and J 0 bases, with 9 bases left between them. The CDR3 length is 13 residues. Germline assignment: CDR1 MNHEY and CDR2 SMNVEV (reference sequence).

The J gene is TRBJ2-7, the V gene TRBV27, with D tentatively TRBD1 (5 bases). The specimen sequenced was blood. This receptor was identified in a woman aged 30 to 39 with Graves' hyperthyroidism. DNA for the CDR3: TGTGCCAGCAGCTACGACAGCTCCTACGAGCAGTACTTC. Protein sequence: CASSYDSSYEQYF.